Below, one T cell receptor (beta chain) is given with its context. These data come from a study of shared clonotypes between healthy human individuals. To make CD8 memory, CD45RO+ cells were put together with CCR7-negative CD45RA+ TemRA cells. As originally analysed: ImmunoSEQ gave junction-only sequences without quality scores, so filtering differed. Assay: immunoSEQ multiplex PCR; the TCRdb copy retains only in-frame clones and omits some. V, J and clone size reflect that table, while D and trimming were determined from the DNA. The top ten hold 30% to 40% of the sample, which has approximately 710,000 clones, 90% seen once. CDR1 and CDR2 from the germline V gene are SEHNR and FQNEAQ (reference sequence). V gave up 3 bases and J gave up 3 bases, with 11 bases separating them. The CDR3 consists of 14 residues.

J is TRBJ1-2 and V is TRBV7-9; unclear D gene. The sample taken for sequencing was memory CD8+ T cells from PBMCs. The subset is: CD45RO+ cells pooled with CCR7-negative TemRA cells. The TCR originated in a young man in good health. Some clones in this sample may be carry-over from other donors' samples. The DNA of the CDR3 is TGTGCCAGCAGCTTCCGGTCCGGGGACTATGGCTACACCTTC. This encodes CASSFRSGDYGYTF.